The text below deals with one T cell receptor (beta chain). These data come from a study of blood T cell repertoires in COVID-19. Study at large: T cells, B-cell-depleted T cells, or PBMCs provided the cDNA or gDNA that served as material.

Sequencing used immunoSEQ multiplex PCR; TCRdb keeps in-frame clones, though not all of them. The sample gives over 25,000 clones, approximately 80% of which show up once; approximately 15% is in the top ten. Germline V gene lookup returns CDR1 SGDLS and CDR2 YYNGEE. There are 16 residues in the CDR3. V lost 4 bases, J lost 1 base, and 5 bases stayed unmatched. The TCR was taken from an elderly man with active or convalescent COVID-19. Sequencing input: peripheral blood. The rearrangement uses TRBV9 and TRBJ2-2; 9 positions agree with TRBD1. The CDR3 sequence is CASSYRDRVNTGELFF. The CDR3 coding sequence is TGTGCCAGCAGCTACCGGGACAGGGTGAACACCGGGGAGCTGTTTTTT.